One sample yielded the 30 T cell receptor beta chains listed below, sequenced in a study of T cell responses to AZD1222 COVID-19 vaccine. Only in-frame clones appear in the TCRdb table, and some are missing; sequencing was by immunoSEQ multiplex PCR. The sample holds 45,000 to 55,000 clones, roughly 84% seen once. Source: peripheral blood, taken on day 0 of MenACWY control vaccination. These receptors all come from an adult in good health.

The CDR3 region is CASSEHSNQPQHF. DNA of the CDR3: TGTGCCAGCAGTGAGCATAGCAATCAGCCCCAGCATTTT. This sequence joins TRBV6-1 and TRBJ1-5; D remains unclear. V was trimmed by 3 bases and J by 0 bases, leaving 3 bases between them. The CDR3 sequence is 13 residues long. Germline V gene lookup returns CDR1 MNHNS and CDR2 SASEGT.

J is TRBJ2-6 and V is TRBV11-2; 8 positions match TRBD2. The CDR3 runs to 17 residues. With 6 bases clipped from V and 1 base from J, the junction kept 8 bases outside the gene matches. The germline V gene encodes CDR1 SGHAT and CDR2 FQNNGV. The CDR3 DNA is TGTGCCAGCAGGCGTACTAGCGGCCCTTCTGGGGCCAACGTCCTGACTTTC. It is translated as CASRRTSGPSGANVLTF.

The table lists this clone with a few counts. The gene calls are TRBV12-3 or TRBV12-4 and TRBJ1-5; D gene uncertain. The V end was cut by 7 bases, the J end by 9 bases, with 16 bases between. This CDR3 has 13 amino acids. The CDR3 reads CASTVIDQMPQHF. In nucleotides, the CDR3 is TGTGCCAGCACCGTGATCGACCAAATGCCCCAGCATTTT.

As for this clone: Other nucleotide sequences in the sample specify the same CDR3. The chain links TRBV11-2 to TRBJ1-1; D may be TRBD1 (5 bases). This CDR3 region has 15 residues. Trimming took 1 base from V and 1 from J, leaving 10 bases between them. Germline CDR1 reads SGHAT; CDR2 reads FQNNGV. CDR3 DNA sequence: TGTGCCAGCAGCTTAGTGGTCGGGGGGAACACTGAAGCTTTCTTT. Protein: CASSLVVGGNTEAFF.

The CDR3 bases are TGTGCCAGCAGCTTAGTTGGGACAGCAACTAATGAAAAACTGTTTTTT. It yields the protein CASSLVGTATNEKLFF. The gene calls are TRBV7-9 and TRBJ1-4; 7 bases are a match to TRBD1. The germline V gene has CDR1 SEHNR and CDR2 FQNEAQ (reference sequence). J lost 0 bases, V lost 1 base, and 2 bases had no gene match. This CDR3 has 16 residues.

The chain recombines TRBV18 with TRBJ2-7, with a weak D call TRBD2 (6 bases). The CDR3 consists of 13 residues. Germline CDR1 and CDR2: KGHSH and LQKENI. Between the trimmed V and J ends, which lost 3 bases and 3 bases, there was a span of 9 bases. Here the CDR3 reads CASSPPGSYEQYF. The DNA of the CDR3 is TGTGCCAGCTCACCCCCCGGGAGCTACGAGCAGTACTTC.

This clone turned up a few times. This chain joins TRBV19 and TRBJ2-7; 10 bases fit TRBD1. The CDR3 sequence is 16 residues long. V dropped 6 bases and J dropped 6; count of bases not matched to a gene: 14. Per germline, CDR1 LNHDA and CDR2 SQIVND (reference sequence). CDR3 DNA sequence: TGTGCCAGTAGAAACTTCCGGGACAGGGGAGAAGGCGAGCAGTACTTC. It encodes CASRNFRDRGEGEQYF.

As DNA, the CDR3 is TGTGCCAGCAGCTTGAAGGAGACCCAGTACTTC. Translated, it gives CASSLKETQYF. The genes are TRBV5-6 and TRBJ2-5; no firm D call. Germline CDR1 reads SGHDT; CDR2 reads YYEEEE. There are 11 residues in the CDR3. The V gene lost 1 base and the J gene lost 5 bases, with 3 bases spanning the gap.

This chain connects TRBV19 to TRBJ2-5, with D perhaps given as TRBD1 or TRBD2 (5 bases each). Trimming took 5 bases from V and 8 from J, leaving 12 bases between them. Germline CDR1 LNHDA, CDR2 SQIVND (reference sequence). The CDR3 length is 12 residues. CDR3 nucleotide sequence: TGTGCCAGTAGTGGGGGTCCGGCTACCCAGTACTTC. Its translation is CASSGGPATQYF.

The V and J genes are TRBV3-1 (or the pseudogene TRBV3-2) and TRBJ2-2, with D possibly TRBD1 on 6 matching bases. Germline CDR1 reads LGHDT; CDR2 reads YNNKEL (reference sequence). CDR3 length: 15 residues. The ends were cut back, 5 bases at V and 5 bases at J, with 15 bases in the middle. The CDR3 is CASSSGDRATGELFF. As DNA, the CDR3 is TGTGCCAGCAGCTCAGGGGACCGAGCGACCGGGGAGCTGTTTTTT.

V is TRBV11-2 and J is TRBJ1-1; no clear D gene. V was pared by 7 bases and J by 4 bases, with 22 bases between. The CDR3 runs 16 residues. Germline V CDR1 and CDR2: SGHAT, FQNNGV. DNA of the CDR3: TGTGCCAGCAAGGTCCTCTCATTTAAGAGGGCCACTGAAGCTTTCTTT. The encoded protein is CASKVLSFKRATEAFF.

This clone appeared a few times. CDR3 amino acids: CASRGGENTEAFF. The CDR3 nucleotides are TGTGCCAGCAGAGGAGGGGAGAACACTGAAGCTTTCTTT. The V and J genes are TRBV2 and TRBJ1-1; D is perhaps TRBD1 (5 bases). The CDR3 consists of 13 residues. The germline gives CDR1 SNHLY, CDR2 FYNNEI. V lost 6 bases and J 1 base, leaving 9 bases between the germline ends.

This clone showed up just a few times. This chain joins TRBV29-1 and TRBJ2-1, with D maybe TRBD2 (6 bases). The germline V gene encodes CDR1 SQVTM and CDR2 ANQGSEA. CDR3 length equals 17 residues. The V gene lost 0 bases and the J gene lost 0 bases, with 15 bases spanning the gap. DNA for the CDR3: TGCAGCGTTGAAGATCTGGAGGGCCGCAGCTCCTACAATGAGCAGTTCTTC. It codes for CSVEDLEGRSSYNEQFF.

The gene calls are TRBV3-1 (or the pseudogene TRBV3-2) and TRBJ2-1; no firm D call. CDR1 is LGHDT, CDR2 YNNKEL, per germline (reference sequence). This CDR3 has 15 amino acids. Trimming pared 1 base from V and 0 bases from J, leaving 7 bases between. The CDR3 sequence: CASSQVLSSYNEQFF. The CDR3, as DNA: TGTGCCAGCAGCCAAGTCTTGAGCTCCTACAATGAGCAGTTCTTC.

The gene calls are TRBV30 and TRBJ1-2, with D possibly TRBD1 on 6 matching bases. Per the germline V gene, CDR1 is GTSNPN and CDR2 is SVGIG (reference sequence). Trimming removed 2 bases from V and 4 bases from J, with 11 bases in between. The CDR3 loop spans 13 amino acids. CDR3 in amino acids: CAWSTGSLYGYTF. The CDR3 DNA reads as TGTGCCTGGAGTACAGGGAGCCTCTATGGCTACACCTTC.

The chain links TRBV6-4 to TRBJ2-2; no clear D gene. Germline V lookup: CDR1 MRHNA, CDR2 SNTAGT. V lost 4 bases to trimming and J lost 4 bases, with 10 bases between them. There are 14 residues in the CDR3. CDR3 nucleotide sequence: TGTGCCAGCAGTGCCTTACAGTTCACCGGGGAGCTGTTTTTT. This gives the protein CASSALQFTGELFF.

The rearrangement uses TRBV7-9 and TRBJ1-6, with 9 bases that match TRBD1. Germline V gene lookup returns CDR1 SEHNR and CDR2 FQNEAQ (reference sequence). With 10 bases clipped from V and 5 bases from J, the junction kept 6 bases outside the gene matches. The CDR3 totals 14 residues. CDR3 nucleotides: TGTGCCACCCAAAGGGACAGGGATAATTCACCCCTCCACTTT. It encodes CATQRDRDNSPLHF.

This clone came up a few times. The chain couples TRBV7-9 to TRBJ2-1; 13 positions agree with TRBD2. This CDR3 has 19 residues. With 5 bases clipped from V and 6 bases from J, the junction kept 16 bases outside the gene matches. Germline CDR1 is SEHNR and CDR2 is FQNEAQ (reference sequence). The CDR3 DNA reads TGTGCCAGCAGCCCACCGATCGGGACTAGCGGGGCGACGGGCAATGAGCAGTTCTTC. Translating gives CASSPPIGTSGATGNEQFF.

The rearrangement joins TRBV2 to TRBJ1-5, with TRBD1 as a possible D gene (5 bases). The CDR3 loop spans 12 amino acids. V was shortened by 7 bases and J by 7 bases, with 11 bases between the two germline ends. Germline lookup yields CDR1 SNHLY and CDR2 FYNNEI. The CDR3 region has the DNA TGTGCCAGCATGGGGACTTTGCAGCCCCAGCATTTT. Residues: CASMGTLQPQHF.

The chain has TRBV10-3 and TRBJ2-2; either TRBD1 or TRBD2 may fit D (5 bases each). CDR1 ENHRY and CDR2 SYGVKD come from the germline V gene. The CDR3 totals 15 residues. V was shortened by 4 bases and J by 0 bases, with 9 bases between the two germline ends. CDR3 amino acids: CAISVMGPNTGELFF. DNA of the CDR3: TGTGCCATCAGTGTAATGGGACCGAACACCGGGGAGCTGTTTTTT.

J is TRBJ1-2 and V is TRBV19; no firm D call. V lost 0 bases and J 4 bases, leaving 9 bases between the germline ends. The CDR3 loop spans 14 amino acids. From germline, CDR1 is LNHDA and CDR2 SQIVND (reference sequence). CDR3 loop: CASSIDTGFYGYTF. Here the CDR3 DNA reads TGTGCCAGTAGTATAGATACCGGATTCTATGGCTACACCTTC.

The chain couples TRBV9 to TRBJ1-1, with D perhaps TRBD1 (5 bases). Germline lookup yields CDR1 SGDLS and CDR2 YYNGEE. V lost 0 bases and J lost 6, with 12 bases in between. This CDR3 region has 14 residues. The CDR3 bases are TGTGCCAGCAGCGTAGCGGGGCCGGGTTCTGAAGCTTTCTTT. It translates to CASSVAGPGSEAFF.

The chain carries TRBV14 and TRBJ2-3; TRBD2 matches 9 bases. The CDR3 contains 18 residues. The germline V gene encodes CDR1 SGHDN and CDR2 FVKESK. V lost 4 bases, J lost 1 base, and 12 bases stayed unmatched. The CDR3 nucleotides are TGTGCCAGCAGCCCTCTAGCGGGGCGCCGGGTAGGCACAGATACGCAGTATTTT. This encodes CASSPLAGRRVGTDTQYF.

This clone was seen a single time. This chain uses TRBV5-6 with TRBJ2-3, with 7 bases identical to TRBD1. V lost 4 bases to trimming and J lost 6 bases; unmatched junction nucleotides: 2. The germline V gene has CDR1 SGHDT and CDR2 YYEEEE. There are 12 residues in the CDR3. CDR3 amino acids: CASSPDRDTQYF. The CDR3 bases are TGTGCCAGCAGCCCGGACAGGGATACGCAGTATTTT.

By frequency in the sample, this clone is medium-sized. The chain is built from TRBV6-2 or TRBV6-3 and TRBJ1-6; D remains unclear. Germline V lookup: CDR1 MNHEY, CDR2 SVGEGT. V was cut by 5 bases and J by 9 bases, with 14 bases left in between. The CDR3 sequence is 14 residues long. The CDR3, as DNA: TGTGCCAGCAGTCATGACCCAGGCGGTTCACCCCTCCACTTT. Residues: CASSHDPGGSPLHF.

The chain recombines TRBV6-6 with TRBJ2-7; D gene uncertain. The CDR3 extends over 12 amino acids. CDR1 and CDR2 (germline): MNHNY, SVGAGI (reference sequence). Trimming stripped 0 bases from V and 5 bases from J, with 5 bases between. Here the CDR3 reads CASSYSYHEQYF. CDR3 nucleotide sequence: TGTGCCAGCAGTTACTCCTACCACGAGCAGTACTTC.

The rearrangement joins TRBV30 to TRBJ2-5; 8 bases map to TRBD1. The CDR3 has 14 residues. With V trimmed by 1 base and J by 4 bases, 5 bases remained unmatched. CDR1 is GTSNPN and CDR2 is SVGIG in the germline V gene (reference sequence). Here the CDR3 DNA reads TGTGCCTGGAGTGATCCAGGGGGCGTAGAGACCCAGTACTTC. It yields the protein CAWSDPGGVETQYF. Supplemented by reference TRBV30 and TRBJ2-5, the full variable domain reads SQTIHQWPATLVQPVGSPLSLECTVEGTSNPNLYWYRQAAGRGLQLLFYSVGIGQISSEVPQNLSASRPQDRQFILSSKKLLLSDSGFYLCAWSDPGGVETQYFGPGTRLLVL.

The chain carries TRBV9 and TRBJ1-3; D is undetermined. Per germline, CDR1 SGDLS and CDR2 YYNGEE. V was clipped by 4 bases and J by 0 bases, with 14 bases between them. The CDR3 totals 16 residues. DNA of the CDR3: TGTGCCAGCAGCCCCTTGCCTAGCAACTCTGGAAACACCATATATTTT. Protein product: CASSPLPSNSGNTIYF.

This rearrangement joins TRBV6-1 to TRBJ1-1; no clear D. CDR1 is MNHNS, CDR2 SASEGT, per germline. V dropped 3 bases and J dropped 1 base, with 9 bases sitting between them. The CDR3 loop spans 14 amino acids. The CDR3 DNA reads TGTGCCAGCAGTGATCTACGTGGGAACACTGAAGCTTTCTTT. Translating it yields CASSDLRGNTEAFF.

This sequence joins TRBV14 and TRBJ1-4; D remains unclear. There are 14 residues in the CDR3. Germline V lookup: CDR1 SGHDN, CDR2 FVKESK. Trimming stripped 4 bases from V and 5 bases from J, with 11 bases between. The DNA for the CDR3 is TGTGCCAGCAGCCCGGGCAGCTTAAATGAAAAACTGTTTTTT. Translated, it gives CASSPGSLNEKLFF. Full variable domain (remainder filled in from reference TRBV14 and TRBJ1-4): EAGVTQFPSHSVIEKGQTVTLRCDPISGHDNLYWYRRVMGKEIKFLLHFVKESKQDESGMPNNRFLAERTGGTYSTLKVQPAELEDSGVYFCASSPGSLNEKLFFGSGTQLSVL.